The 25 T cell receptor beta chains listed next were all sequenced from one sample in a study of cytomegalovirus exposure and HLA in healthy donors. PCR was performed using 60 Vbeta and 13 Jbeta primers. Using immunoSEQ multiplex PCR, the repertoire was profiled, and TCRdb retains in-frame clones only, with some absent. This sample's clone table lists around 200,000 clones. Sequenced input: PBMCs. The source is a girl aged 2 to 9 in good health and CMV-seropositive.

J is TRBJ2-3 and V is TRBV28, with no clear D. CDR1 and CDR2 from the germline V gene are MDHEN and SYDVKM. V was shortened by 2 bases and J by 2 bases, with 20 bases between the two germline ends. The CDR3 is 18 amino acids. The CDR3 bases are TGTGCCAGCAGTTTACGCAGGTTTATGGATTCCAACACAGATACGCAGTATTTT. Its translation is CASSLRRFMDSNTDTQYF.

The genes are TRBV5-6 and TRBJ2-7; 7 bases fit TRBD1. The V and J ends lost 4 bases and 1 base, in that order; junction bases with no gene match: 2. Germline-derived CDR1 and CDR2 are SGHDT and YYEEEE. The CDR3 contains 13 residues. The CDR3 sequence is CASSTGESYEQYF. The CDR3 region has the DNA TGTGCCAGCAGCACAGGGGAATCCTACGAGCAGTACTTC.

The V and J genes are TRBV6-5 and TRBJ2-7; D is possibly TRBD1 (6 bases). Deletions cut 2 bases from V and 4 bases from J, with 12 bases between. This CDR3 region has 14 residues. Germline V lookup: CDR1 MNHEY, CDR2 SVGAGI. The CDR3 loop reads CASSYQLQGYEQYF. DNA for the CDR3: TGTGCCAGCAGTTACCAGCTCCAGGGGTACGAGCAGTACTTC.

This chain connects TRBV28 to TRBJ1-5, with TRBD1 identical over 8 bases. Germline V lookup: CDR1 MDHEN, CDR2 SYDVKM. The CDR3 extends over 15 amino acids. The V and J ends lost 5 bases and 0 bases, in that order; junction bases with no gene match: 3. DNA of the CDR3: TGTGCCAGCAGTCGGACAGGGACTAGCAATCAGCCCCAGCATTTT. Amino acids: CASSRTGTSNQPQHF.

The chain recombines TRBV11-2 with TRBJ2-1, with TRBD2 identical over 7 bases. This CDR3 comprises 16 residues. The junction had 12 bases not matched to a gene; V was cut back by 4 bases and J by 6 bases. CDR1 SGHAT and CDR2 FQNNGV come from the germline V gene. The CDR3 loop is CASSSPLAVQGNEQFF. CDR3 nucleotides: TGTGCCAGCAGCTCGCCTCTAGCGGTCCAGGGCAATGAGCAGTTCTTC.

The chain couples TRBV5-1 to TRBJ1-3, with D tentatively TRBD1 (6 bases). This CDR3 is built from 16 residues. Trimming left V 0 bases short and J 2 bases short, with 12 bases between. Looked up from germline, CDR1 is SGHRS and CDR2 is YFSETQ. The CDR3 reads CASSLESAGAGNTIYF. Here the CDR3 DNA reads TGCGCCAGCAGCTTGGAATCGGCAGGGGCTGGAAACACCATATATTTT.

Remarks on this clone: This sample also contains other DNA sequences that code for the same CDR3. The CDR3 loop reads CASSFYPGTSGRSSYEQYF. CDR3 bases: TGCGCCAGCAGCTTTTACCCTGGGACTAGCGGGAGGAGCTCCTACGAGCAGTACTTC. This sequence joins TRBV5-1 and TRBJ2-7; 15 bases agree with TRBD2. Germline CDR1 SGHRS, CDR2 YFSETQ. V lost 2 bases, J lost 0 bases, and 9 bases stayed unmatched. The CDR3 loop spans 19 amino acids.

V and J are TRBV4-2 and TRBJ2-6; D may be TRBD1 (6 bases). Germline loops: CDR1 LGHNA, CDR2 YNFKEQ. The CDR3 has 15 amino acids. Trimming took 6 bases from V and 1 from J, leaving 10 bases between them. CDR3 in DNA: TGTGCCAGCAGTCCAGGGACATCTGGGGCCAACGTCCTGACTTTC. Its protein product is CASSPGTSGANVLTF.

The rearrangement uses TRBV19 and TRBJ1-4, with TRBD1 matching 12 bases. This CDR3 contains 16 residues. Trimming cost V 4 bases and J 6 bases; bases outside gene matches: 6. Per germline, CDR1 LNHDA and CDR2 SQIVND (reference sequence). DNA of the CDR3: TGTGCCAGTAGTACCCGGGACAGGGGGCGCGATGAAAAACTGTTTTTT. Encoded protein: CASSTRDRGRDEKLFF.

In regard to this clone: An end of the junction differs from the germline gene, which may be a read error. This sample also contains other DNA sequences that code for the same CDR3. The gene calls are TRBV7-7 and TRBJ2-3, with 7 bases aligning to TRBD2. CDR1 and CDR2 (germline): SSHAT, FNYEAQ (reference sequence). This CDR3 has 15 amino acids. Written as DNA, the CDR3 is TGTGCTAGCAGCTTGGAAGGCGGGAGCACCGATACGCAGTATTTT. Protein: CASSLEGGSTDTQYF.

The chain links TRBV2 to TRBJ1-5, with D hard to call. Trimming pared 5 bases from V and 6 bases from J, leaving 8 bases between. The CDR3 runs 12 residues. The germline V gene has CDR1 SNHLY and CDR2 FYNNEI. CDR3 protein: CASSQDGQPQHF. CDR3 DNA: TGTGCCAGCAGTCAGGATGGTCAGCCCCAGCATTTT.

CDR3 residues: CASSSGGTQYF. In DNA form, the CDR3 reads TGTGCCAGCAGCTCGGGGGGAACGCAGTATTTT. The chain has TRBV7-3 and TRBJ2-3; the match to TRBD2 covers 7 bases. The CDR3 length is 11 residues. Losses at the gene ends were 4 bases for V and 9 bases for J; bases not matched to a gene: 1. Germline assignment: CDR1 SGHTA and CDR2 FQGTGA.

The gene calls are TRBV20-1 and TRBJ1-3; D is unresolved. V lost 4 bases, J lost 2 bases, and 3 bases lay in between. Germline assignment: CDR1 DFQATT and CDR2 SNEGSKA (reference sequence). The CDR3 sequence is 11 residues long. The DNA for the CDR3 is TGCAGTGCTATCACTGGAAACACCATATATTTT. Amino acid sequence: CSAITGNTIYF.

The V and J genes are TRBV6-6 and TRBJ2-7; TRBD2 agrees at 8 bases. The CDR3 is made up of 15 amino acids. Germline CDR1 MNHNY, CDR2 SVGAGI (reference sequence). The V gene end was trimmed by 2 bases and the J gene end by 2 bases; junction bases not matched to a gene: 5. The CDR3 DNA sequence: TGTGCCAGCAGTTACGGCGCGGGGGGAGCCTACGAGCAGTACTTC. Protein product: CASSYGAGGAYEQYF.

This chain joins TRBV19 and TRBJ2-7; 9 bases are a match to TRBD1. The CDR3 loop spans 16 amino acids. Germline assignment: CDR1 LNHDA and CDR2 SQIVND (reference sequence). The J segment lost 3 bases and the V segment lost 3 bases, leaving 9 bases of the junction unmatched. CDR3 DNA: TGTGCCAGTAGTATTTCCGGGACAGGGATCGTCTACGAGCAGTACTTC. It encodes CASSISGTGIVYEQYF.

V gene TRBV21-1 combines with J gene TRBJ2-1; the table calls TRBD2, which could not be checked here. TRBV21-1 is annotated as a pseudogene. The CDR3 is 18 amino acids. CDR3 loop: CASRERLADQSSYNEQFF. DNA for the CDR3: TGTGCCAGCAGAGAGAGACTAGCGGATCAGAGCTCCTACAATGAGCAGTTCTTC.

CDR3 coding DNA: TGTGCCAGCAGCTTAACCCAGGGAGGAGCTTTCTTT. Amino acid sequence: CASSLTQGGAFF. This chain connects TRBV7-9 to TRBJ1-1; D possibly corresponds to TRBD1 (5 bases). Trimming took off 2 bases at V and 10 bases at J, with 11 bases between the two ends. This CDR3 is 12 amino acids long. CDR1 SEHNR and CDR2 FQNEAQ come from the germline V gene (reference sequence).

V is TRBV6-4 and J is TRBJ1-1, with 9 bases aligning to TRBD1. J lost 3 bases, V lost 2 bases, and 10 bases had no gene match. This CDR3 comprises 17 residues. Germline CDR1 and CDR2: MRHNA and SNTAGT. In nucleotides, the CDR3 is TGTGCCAGCAGTGACAGGCGACCAGGACAGGGGTACACTGAAGCTTTCTTT. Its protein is CASSDRRPGQGYTEAFF.

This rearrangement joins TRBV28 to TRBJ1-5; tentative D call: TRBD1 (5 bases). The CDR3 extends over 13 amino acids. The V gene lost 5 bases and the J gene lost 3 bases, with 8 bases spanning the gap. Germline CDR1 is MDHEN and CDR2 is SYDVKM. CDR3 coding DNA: TGTGCCAGCAGTCAACAGGACAATCAGCCCCAGCATTTT. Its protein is CASSQQDNQPQHF.

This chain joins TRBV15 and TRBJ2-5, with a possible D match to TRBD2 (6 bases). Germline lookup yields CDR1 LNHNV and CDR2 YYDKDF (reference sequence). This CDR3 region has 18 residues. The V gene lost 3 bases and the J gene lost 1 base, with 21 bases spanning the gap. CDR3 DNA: TGTGCCACCAGCAGGGGGAGGCTGGGGAGGAACAGCCAAGAGACCCAGTACTTC. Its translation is CATSRGRLGRNSQETQYF.

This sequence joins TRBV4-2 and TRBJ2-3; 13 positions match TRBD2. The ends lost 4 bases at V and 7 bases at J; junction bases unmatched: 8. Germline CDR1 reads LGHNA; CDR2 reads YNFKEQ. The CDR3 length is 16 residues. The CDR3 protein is CASSPALAGGPHTQYF. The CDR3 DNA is TGTGCCAGCAGCCCTGCACTAGCGGGAGGGCCTCATACGCAGTATTTT.

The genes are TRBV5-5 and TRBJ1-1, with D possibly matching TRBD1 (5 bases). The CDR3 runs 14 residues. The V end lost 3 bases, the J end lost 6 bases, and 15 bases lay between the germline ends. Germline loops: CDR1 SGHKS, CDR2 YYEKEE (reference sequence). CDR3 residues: CASSSITGDPEAFF. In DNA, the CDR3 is TGTGCCAGCAGCTCAATTACAGGAGACCCTGAAGCTTTCTTT. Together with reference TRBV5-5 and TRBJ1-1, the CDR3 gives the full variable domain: DAGVTQSPTHLIKTRGQQVTLRCSPISGHKSVSWYQQVLGQGPQFIFQYYEKEERGRGNFPDRFSARQFPNYSSELNVNALLLGDSALYLCASSSITGDPEAFFGQGTRLTVV.

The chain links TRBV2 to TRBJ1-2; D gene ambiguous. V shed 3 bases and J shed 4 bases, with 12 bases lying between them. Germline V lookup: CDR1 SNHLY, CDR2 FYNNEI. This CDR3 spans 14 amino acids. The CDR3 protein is CASSDSREGYGYTF. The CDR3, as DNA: TGTGCCAGCAGTGATTCCCGGGAGGGCTATGGCTACACCTTC.

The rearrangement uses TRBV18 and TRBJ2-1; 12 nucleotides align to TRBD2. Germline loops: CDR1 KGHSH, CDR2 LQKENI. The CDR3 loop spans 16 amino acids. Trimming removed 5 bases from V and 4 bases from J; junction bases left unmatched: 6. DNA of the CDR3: TGTGCCAGCTCAGCAACTAGCGGGGGGAATTACAATGAGCAGTTCTTC. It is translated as CASSATSGGNYNEQFF.

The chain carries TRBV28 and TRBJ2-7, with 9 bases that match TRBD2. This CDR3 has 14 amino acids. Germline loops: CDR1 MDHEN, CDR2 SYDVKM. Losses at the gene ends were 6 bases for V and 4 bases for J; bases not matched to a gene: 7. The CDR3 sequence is CASRTSGSLYEQYF. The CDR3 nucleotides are TGTGCCAGCAGGACTAGCGGTAGTCTGTACGAGCAGTACTTC.